The rows below give T cell receptor beta chains drawn from one sample of a study of T cells after yellow fever vaccination. TCRdb re-called the 5' RACE reads through MiXCR, storing one row per CDR3 protein. The table has 200,000 to 300,000 distinct CDR3 sequences, roughly 6.8% seen once. This specimen consisted of CD4+ T cells sorted from PBMCs, obtained on the day of the yellow fever booster vaccination. Source of these receptors: a man aged 30 to 39 who received the YFV17D yellow fever vaccine. The CDR3 runs from the conserved cysteine through the conserved F or W. Each record gives: J gene, clone size, D gene, V gene, CDR3 DNA, CDR3 protein. The D gene is left open where the match is weak. Not all rows give a size; the values are once, few, many and, for expanded clones, a class.

TRBJ2-2,few,TRBD1,TRBV15,TGTGCCACCAGCAGACCCGACGCCGGGACAGGGTCCGGGGAGCTGTTTTTT,CATSRPDAGTGSGELFF
TRBJ1-6,many,.,TRBV19,TGTGCCAGTAGTACGACAGGTCTAGGAAATTCACCCCTCCACTTT,CASSTTGLGNSPLHF
TRBJ2-1,.,TRBD2,TRBV6-1,TGTGCCAACTTAGCGGGCCCTGGGAATGAGCAGTTCTTC,CANLAGPGNEQFF
TRBJ2-7,many,.,TRBV2,TGTGCCAGCAGTGGGGCAGGGAACTACGAGCAGTACTTC,CASSGAGNYEQYF
TRBJ2-7,.,TRBD2,TRBV18,TGTGCCAGCTCGGTGCGGGAGGGGGACGAGCAGTACTTC,CASSVREGDEQYF
TRBJ1-5,.,.,TRBV12-3/TRBV12-4,TGTGCCAGCAGATTAGGGGGGAGAAGCAATCAGCCCCAGCATTTT,CASRLGGRSNQPQHF
TRBJ1-2,many,.,TRBV27,TGTGCCAGCAGTTTACACAGCACCTATGGCTACACCTTC,CASSLHSTYGYTF
TRBJ2-1,many,.,TRBV20-1,TGCAGTGCTAGTATCACAGGCAATGAGCAGTTCTTC,CSASITGNEQFF
TRBJ2-1,.,.,TRBV20-1,TGCAGTGCTAGGCAGGGTGCGTCCTGCAATGAGCAGTTCTTC,CSARQGASCNEQFF
TRBJ2-6,.,TRBD1,TRBV4-3,TGCGCCAGCAGCCAAGATCCAGGGGGAGCTTGGTCTGGGGCCAACGTCCTGACTTTC,CASSQDPGGAWSGANVLTF
TRBJ2-7,few,.,TRBV1,TGCACCAGCAGCCCCCGGACTAGCGGGCCCTACGAGCAGTACTTC,CTSSPRTSGPYEQYF
TRBJ2-2,few,TRBD2,TRBV4-3,TGCGCCAGCAGCCAAGTTTTAGCGGGAGGGCCCGGGGAGCTGTTTTTT,CASSQVLAGGPGELFF
TRBJ1-4,.,TRBD1,TRBV5-1,TGCGCCAGCAGCTTCGGACAGGGTGGGGAAAAACTGTTTTTT,CASSFGQGGEKLFF
TRBJ2-7,few,.,TRBV20-1,TGCAGTGCTTCCCAAAAGGGTGGCCTGTCTTACGAGCAGTACTTC,CSASQKGGLSYEQYF
TRBJ2-7,many,TRBD2,TRBV7-8,TGTGCCAGCAGCCGGACTAGCGGGAGCCGCTACGAGCAGTACTTC,CASSRTSGSRYEQYF
TRBJ2-5,many,TRBD1,TRBV28,TGTGCCAGCAGTCCCAGGGGGAAAAGGGAGACCCAGTACTTC,CASSPRGKRETQYF
TRBJ1-1,many,.,TRBV7-2,TGTGCCAGCAGCTTAGCGCTTCCGGGGAACACTGAAGCTTTCTTT,CASSLALPGNTEAFF
TRBJ2-3,many,TRBD2,TRBV20-1,TGCAGTGCCGACCCTAGCGGTCGCACAGATACGCAGTATTTT,CSADPSGRTDTQYF
TRBJ2-1,few,.,TRBV7-9,TGTGCCAGCACCCGGCCGAGCTCCTACAATGAGCAGTTCTTC,CASTRPSSYNEQFF
TRBJ2-3,.,.,TRBV29-1,TGCAGCGTTGGAACCAGGGGGGTAACAGATACGCAGTATTTT,CSVGTRGVTDTQYF
TRBJ2-1,.,TRBD2,TRBV5-1,TGCGCCAGCAGCTTGGCCTCCACTAGCGCTAGGGGCAATGAGCAGTTCTTC,CASSLASTSARGNEQFF